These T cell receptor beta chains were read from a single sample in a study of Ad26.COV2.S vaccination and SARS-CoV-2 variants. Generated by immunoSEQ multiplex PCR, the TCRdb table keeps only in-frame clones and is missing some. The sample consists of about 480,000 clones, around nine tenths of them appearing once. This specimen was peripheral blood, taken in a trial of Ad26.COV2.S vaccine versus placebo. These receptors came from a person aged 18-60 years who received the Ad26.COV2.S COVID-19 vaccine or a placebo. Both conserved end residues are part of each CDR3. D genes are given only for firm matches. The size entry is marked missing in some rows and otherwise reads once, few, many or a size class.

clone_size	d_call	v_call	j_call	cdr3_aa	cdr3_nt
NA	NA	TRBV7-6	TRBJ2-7	CASSGMLEQYF	TGTGCCAGCAGCGGGATGTTGGAGCAGTACTTC
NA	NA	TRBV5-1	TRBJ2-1	CASSLLASFMANEQFF	TGCGCCAGCAGCTTACTTGCCAGTTTCATGGCGAATGAGCAGTTCTTC
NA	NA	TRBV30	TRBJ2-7	CAWNGWGFFEQYF	TGTGCCTGGAACGGGTGGGGTTTCTTCGAGCAGTACTTC
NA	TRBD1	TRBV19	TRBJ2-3	CASSPWDRDSDTQYF	TGTGCCAGCAGCCCCTGGGACAGAGACTCAGATACGCAGTATTTT
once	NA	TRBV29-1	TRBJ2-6	CSAAAGGYGANVLTF	TGCAGCGCCGCAGCCGGGGGCTACGGGGCCAACGTCCTGACTTTC
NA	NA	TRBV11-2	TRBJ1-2	CASSPQWDYGYTF	TGTGCCAGCAGCCCGCAGTGGGACTATGGCTACACCTTC
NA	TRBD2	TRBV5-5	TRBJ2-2	CASSAGHPGLAEKGTGELFF	TGTGCCAGCAGCGCGGGACACCCGGGACTAGCGGAAAAAGGGACCGGGGAGCTGTTTTTT
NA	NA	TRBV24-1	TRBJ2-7	CATSDLVFPYEQYF	TGTGCCACCAGTGACTTGGTATTCCCCTACGAGCAGTACTTC
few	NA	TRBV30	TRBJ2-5	CAWSGGSQETQYF	TGTGCCTGGAGTGGAGGCAGCCAAGAGACCCAGTACTTC
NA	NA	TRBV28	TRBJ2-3	CASSYPLAGFMDTQYF	TGTGCCAGCAGTTACCCACTAGCTGGGTTTATGGATACGCAGTATTTT
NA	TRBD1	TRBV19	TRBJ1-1	CASSSRQGARGTEAFF	TGTGCCAGTAGTTCCAGACAGGGGGCGCGTGGCACTGAAGCTTTCTTT
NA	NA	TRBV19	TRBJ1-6	CASLSASSYNSPLHF	TGTGCCAGTCTCAGCGCGAGCTCCTATAATTCACCCCTCCACTTT
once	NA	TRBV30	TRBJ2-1	CAWSVLGVGEQFF	TGTGCCTGGAGTGTACTTGGGGTTGGTGAGCAGTTCTTC
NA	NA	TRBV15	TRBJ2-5	CATSRTQLAQETQYF	TGTGCCACCAGCAGAACACAGCTTGCACAAGAGACCCAGTACTTC
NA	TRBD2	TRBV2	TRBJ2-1	CASSATSGRNEQFF	TGTGCCAGCAGTGCTACTAGCGGGAGAAATGAGCAGTTCTTC
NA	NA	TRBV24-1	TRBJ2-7	CATSDPTRFNEQYF	TGTGCCACCAGTGACCCGACTAGGTTTAACGAGCAGTACTTC
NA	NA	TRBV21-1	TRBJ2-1	CASSKVFALQSYNEQFF	TGTGCCAGCAGCAAAGTGTTCGCGTTGCAATCCTACAATGAGCAGTTCTTC
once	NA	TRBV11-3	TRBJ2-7	CASSLGGTSYEQYF	TGTGCCAGCAGCTTAGGGGGGACTTCCTACGAGCAGTACTTC
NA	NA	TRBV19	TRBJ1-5	CASSIDPPGTYPPQPQHF	TGTGCCAGTAGTATAGATCCCCCGGGAACCTACCCCCCGCAGCCCCAGCATTTT
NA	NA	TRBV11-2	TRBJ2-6	CASSRERGANVLTF	TGTGCCAGCAGCCGTGAGAGGGGGGCCAACGTCCTGACTTTC
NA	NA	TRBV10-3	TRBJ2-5	CAISSREQGTQYF	TGTGCCATCAGTAGCCGGGAGCAGGGGACCCAGTACTTC
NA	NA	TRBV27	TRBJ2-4	CASSLGLLNIQYF	TGTGCCAGCAGTTTAGGCCTTTTAAACATTCAGTACTTC
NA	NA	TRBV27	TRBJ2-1	CASRKTGSHNEQFF	TGTGCCAGCAGGAAAACAGGGAGCCACAATGAGCAGTTCTTC
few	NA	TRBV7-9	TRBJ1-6	CASSLSRGRRDSPLHF	TGTGCCAGCAGCTTGTCCAGGGGCAGGAGGGATTCACCCCTCCACTTT
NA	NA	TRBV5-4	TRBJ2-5	CASSLGGPVTETQYF	TGTGCCAGCAGCTTGGGTGGCCCAGTCACGGAGACCCAGTACTTC
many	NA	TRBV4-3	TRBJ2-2	CASRKDRYTGELFF	TGCGCCAGCAGAAAGGACCGATACACCGGGGAGCTGTTTTTT
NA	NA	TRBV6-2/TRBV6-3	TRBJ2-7	CASSYRGGGEQYF	TGTGCCAGCAGTTACCGAGGCGGAGGCGAGCAGTACTTC
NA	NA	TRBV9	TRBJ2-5	CASSVGWTEGTQYF	TGTGCCAGCAGCGTCGGGTGGACGGAGGGGACCCAGTACTTC
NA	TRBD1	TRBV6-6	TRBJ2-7	CASSYPDRGDEQYF	TGTGCCAGCAGTTATCCCGACAGGGGCGACGAGCAGTACTTC
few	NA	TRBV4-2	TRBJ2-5	CASSPFAPVQYF	TGTGCCAGCAGCCCCTTCGCCCCAGTTCAGTACTTC
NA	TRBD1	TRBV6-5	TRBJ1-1	CASSYSVRQGTTEAFF	TGTGCCAGCAGTTACTCCGTTCGACAGGGGACCACTGAAGCTTTCTTT
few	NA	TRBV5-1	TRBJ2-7	CASSLVAIQGNEQYF	TGCGCCAGCAGCTTGGTCGCAATACAGGGTAACGAGCAGTACTTC
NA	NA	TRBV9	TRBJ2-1	CASARDSYNEQFF	TGTGCCAGCGCCCGGGACTCCTACAATGAGCAGTTCTTC
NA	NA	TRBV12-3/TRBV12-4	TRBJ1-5	CASSSPSNQPQHF	TGTGCCAGCAGTTCCCCTAGCAATCAGCCCCAGCATTTT
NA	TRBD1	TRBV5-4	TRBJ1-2	CASSLALGQGGAGYTF	TGTGCCAGCAGCTTGGCCTTGGGACAGGGCGGTGCGGGCTACACCTTC
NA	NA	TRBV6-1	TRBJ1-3	CASSVTVSFAGNTIYF	TGTGCCAGCAGTGTGACGGTTTCTTTCGCTGGAAACACCATATATTTT